The subject of this entry is one T cell receptor beta chain. One junction end disagrees with the germline gene, perhaps due to a read error. This CDR3 comprises 12 residues. Germline V gene data show CDR1 as ENHRY and CDR2 as SYGVKD. Germline DNA was extracted alongside blood RNA, which was obtained from unsorted whole blood. This entry belongs to a study of tumor-infiltrating lymphocytes in primary liver carcinoma. A constant-region primer served to make TCR beta cDNA from roughly 480 ng total RNA. ARM-PCR, slightly modified, supplied the TCR beta libraries through three nested multiplex PCR rounds. A C-beta reverse primer was combined with TRBV1-TRBV30 forward primers in the first two PCR rounds, and each round had roughly 9 cycles. TCRdb recomputed calls from the multiplex PCR reads with MiXCR, one row per CDR3 protein. The repertoire has about 350,000 distinct CDR3 sequences, approximately 64% of them found once; the top ten carry 6.5%.

Material for sequencing was peripheral blood. This sequence originates from a middle-aged man with primary liver carcinoma and hepatitis B virus infection. This chain links TRBV10-3 with TRBJ2-7; D tentatively fits TRBD1 or TRBD2 (6 bases each). The CDR3 loop reads CAISASGAEKYF. In DNA form, the CDR3 reads TGTGCCATCAGTGCCTCGGGGGCCGAGAAGTACTTC.